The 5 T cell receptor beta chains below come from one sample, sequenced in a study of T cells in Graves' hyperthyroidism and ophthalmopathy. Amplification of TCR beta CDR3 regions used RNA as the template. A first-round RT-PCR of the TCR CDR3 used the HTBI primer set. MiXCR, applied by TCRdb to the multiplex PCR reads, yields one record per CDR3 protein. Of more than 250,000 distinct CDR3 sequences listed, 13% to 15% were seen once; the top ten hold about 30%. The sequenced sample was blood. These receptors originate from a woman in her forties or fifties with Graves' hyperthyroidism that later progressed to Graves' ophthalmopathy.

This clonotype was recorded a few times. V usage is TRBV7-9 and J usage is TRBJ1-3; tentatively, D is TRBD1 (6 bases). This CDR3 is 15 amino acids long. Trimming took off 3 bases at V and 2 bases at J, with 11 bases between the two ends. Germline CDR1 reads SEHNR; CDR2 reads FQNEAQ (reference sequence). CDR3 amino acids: CASSLSGGAGNTIYF. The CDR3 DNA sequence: TGTGCCAGCAGCTTGTCGGGGGGCGCTGGAAACACCATATATTTT.

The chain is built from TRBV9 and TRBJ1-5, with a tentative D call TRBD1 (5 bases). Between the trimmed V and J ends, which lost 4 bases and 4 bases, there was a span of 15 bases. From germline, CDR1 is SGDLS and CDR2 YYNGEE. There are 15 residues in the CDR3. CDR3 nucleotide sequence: TGTGCCAGCAGCCCTGCTCCCGACAGTAATCAGCCCCAGCATTTT. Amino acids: CASSPAPDSNQPQHF.

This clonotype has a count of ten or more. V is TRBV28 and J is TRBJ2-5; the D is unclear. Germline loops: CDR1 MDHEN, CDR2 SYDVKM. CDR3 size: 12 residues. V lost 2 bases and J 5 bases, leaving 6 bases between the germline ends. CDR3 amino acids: CASSLRQETQYF. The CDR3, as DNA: TGTGCCAGCAGTTTACGTCAGGAGACCCAGTACTTC.

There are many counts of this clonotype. For the CDR3, the DNA is TGTGCCAGCAGGATACTAGCGGGAGCTGGGGAGCAGTACTTC. This sequence encodes CASRILAGAGEQYF. The rearrangement uses TRBV6-1 and TRBJ2-7; 11 positions match TRBD2. Germline CDR1 and CDR2: MNHNS and SASEGT. V shed 6 bases, J shed 7 bases, and the junction held 8 bases outside the gene matches. This CDR3 has 14 residues.

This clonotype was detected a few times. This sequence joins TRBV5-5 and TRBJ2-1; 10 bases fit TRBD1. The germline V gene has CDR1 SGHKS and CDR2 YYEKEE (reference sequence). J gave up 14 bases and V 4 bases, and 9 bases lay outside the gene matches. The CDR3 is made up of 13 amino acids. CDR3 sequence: CASSLGGGTGEFF. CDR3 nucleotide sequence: TGTGCCAGCAGCCTCGGGGGAGGGACAGGGGAGTTCTTC.